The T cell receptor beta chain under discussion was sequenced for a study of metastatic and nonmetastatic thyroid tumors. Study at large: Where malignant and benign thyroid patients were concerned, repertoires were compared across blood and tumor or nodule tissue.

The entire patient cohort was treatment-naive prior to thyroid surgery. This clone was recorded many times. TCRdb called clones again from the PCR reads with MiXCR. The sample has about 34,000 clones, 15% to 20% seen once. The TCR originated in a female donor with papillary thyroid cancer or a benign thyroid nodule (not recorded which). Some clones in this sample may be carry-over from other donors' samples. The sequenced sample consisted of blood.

Written as DNA, the CDR3 is TGTGCCAGCAGCCAAGATTTAGGGGAGACATCCTACGAGCAGTACTTC. It translates to CASSQDLGETSYEQYF. The chain is built from TRBV4-2 and TRBJ2-7, with D possibly being TRBD1 or TRBD2 (5 bases each). Germline CDR1 and CDR2: LGHNA and YNFKEQ. The CDR3 extends over 16 amino acids. The V end lost 0 bases, the J end lost 1 base, and 13 bases lay between the germline ends.